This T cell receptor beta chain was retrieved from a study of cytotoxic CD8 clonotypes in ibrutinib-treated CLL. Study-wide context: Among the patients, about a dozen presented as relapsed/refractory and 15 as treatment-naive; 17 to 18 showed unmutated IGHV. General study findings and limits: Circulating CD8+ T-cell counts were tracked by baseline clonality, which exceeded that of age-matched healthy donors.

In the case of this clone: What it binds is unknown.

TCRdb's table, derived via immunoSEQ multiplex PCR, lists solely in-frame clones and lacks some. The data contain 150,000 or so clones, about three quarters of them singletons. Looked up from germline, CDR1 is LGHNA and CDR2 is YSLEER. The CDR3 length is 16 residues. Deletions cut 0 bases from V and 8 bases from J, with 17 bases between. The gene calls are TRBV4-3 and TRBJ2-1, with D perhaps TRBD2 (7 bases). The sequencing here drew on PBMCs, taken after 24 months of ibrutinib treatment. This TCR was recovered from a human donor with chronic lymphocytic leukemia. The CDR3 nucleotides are TGCGCCAGCAGCCAAGAGCTCGGGGGGCCGGGGGATGAGCAGTTCTTC. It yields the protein CASSQELGGPGDEQFF.